This TCR beta chain is drawn from a study of control samples from healthy donors and cancer patients. The repertoire was sequenced with immunoSEQ multiplex PCR; TCRdb's copy has only in-frame clones and lacks some. The data hold approximately 89,000 clones, with more than 70% observed a single time. CDR3 length: 13 residues. The germline V gene encodes CDR1 MNHEY and CDR2 SVGAGI. V lost 2 bases, J lost 8 bases, and 9 bases lay in between. The receptor was derived from a woman in her forties in good health. Sequenced input: blood. The chain uses TRBV6-5 and TRBJ1-4; no definite D call. CDR3 loop: CASSYAVGEKLFF. CDR3 bases: TGTGCCAGCAGTTACGCGGTGGGGGAAAAACTGTTTTTT.